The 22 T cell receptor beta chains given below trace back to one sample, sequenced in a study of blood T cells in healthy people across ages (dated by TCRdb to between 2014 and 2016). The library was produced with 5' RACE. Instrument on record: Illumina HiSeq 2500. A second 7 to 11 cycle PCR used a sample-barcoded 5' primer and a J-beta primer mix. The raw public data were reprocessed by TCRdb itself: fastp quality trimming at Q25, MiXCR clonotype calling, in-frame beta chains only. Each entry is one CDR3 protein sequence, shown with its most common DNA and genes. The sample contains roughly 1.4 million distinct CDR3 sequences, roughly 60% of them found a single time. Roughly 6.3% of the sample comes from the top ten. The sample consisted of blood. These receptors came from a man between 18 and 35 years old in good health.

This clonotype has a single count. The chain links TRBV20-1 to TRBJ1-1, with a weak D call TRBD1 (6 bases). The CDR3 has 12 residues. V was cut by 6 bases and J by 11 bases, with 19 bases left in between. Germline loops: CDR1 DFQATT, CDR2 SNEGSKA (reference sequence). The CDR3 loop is CSAGGHEIWAFF. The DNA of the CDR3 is TGCAGTGCCGGGGGGCATGAGATATGGGCTTTCTTT.

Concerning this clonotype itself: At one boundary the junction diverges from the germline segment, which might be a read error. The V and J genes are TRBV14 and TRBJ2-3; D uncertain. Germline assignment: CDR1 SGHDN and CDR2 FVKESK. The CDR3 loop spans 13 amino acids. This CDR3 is CASTQGVTDTQYF. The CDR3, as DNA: TGTGCCAGCACCCAAGGTGTAACGGATACGCAGTATTTT.

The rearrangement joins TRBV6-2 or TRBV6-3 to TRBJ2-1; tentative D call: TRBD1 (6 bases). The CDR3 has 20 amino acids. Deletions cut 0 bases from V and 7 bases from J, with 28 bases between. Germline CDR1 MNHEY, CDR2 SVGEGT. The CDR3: CASSYSRKVWSLDTGNEQFF. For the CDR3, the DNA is TGTGCCAGCAGTTACTCGAGGAAAGTTTGGTCATTGGACACAGGGAATGAGCAGTTCTTC.

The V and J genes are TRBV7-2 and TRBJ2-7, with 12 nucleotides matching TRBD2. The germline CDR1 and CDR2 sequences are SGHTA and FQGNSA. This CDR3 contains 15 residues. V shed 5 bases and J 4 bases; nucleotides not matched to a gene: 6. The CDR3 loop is CASSPSGGGFYEQYF. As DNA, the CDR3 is TGTGCCAGCAGCCCTAGCGGGGGGGGATTTTACGAGCAGTACTTC.

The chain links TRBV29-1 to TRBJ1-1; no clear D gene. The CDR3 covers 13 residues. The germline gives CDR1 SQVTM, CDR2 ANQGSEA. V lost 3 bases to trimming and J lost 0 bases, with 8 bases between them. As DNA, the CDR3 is TGCAGCGTTGATCGGACCCTGAACACTGAAGCTTTCTTT. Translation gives CSVDRTLNTEAFF.

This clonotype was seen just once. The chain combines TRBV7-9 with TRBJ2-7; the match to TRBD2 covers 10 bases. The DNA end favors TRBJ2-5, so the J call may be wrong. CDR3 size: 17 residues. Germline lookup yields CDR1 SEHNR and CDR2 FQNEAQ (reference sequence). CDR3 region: CASSSPRSGLAYETQYF. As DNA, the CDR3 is TGTGCCAGCAGCTCACCCCGTTCGGGACTAGCGTACGAGACCCAGTACTTC.

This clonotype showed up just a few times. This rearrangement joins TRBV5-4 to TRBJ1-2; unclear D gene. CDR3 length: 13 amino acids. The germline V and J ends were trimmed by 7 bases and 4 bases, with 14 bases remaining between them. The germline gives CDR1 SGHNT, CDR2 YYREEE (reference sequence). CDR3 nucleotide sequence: TGTGCCAGCGGCGACAAGAGTGTCTATGGCTACACCTTC. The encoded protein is CASGDKSVYGYTF.

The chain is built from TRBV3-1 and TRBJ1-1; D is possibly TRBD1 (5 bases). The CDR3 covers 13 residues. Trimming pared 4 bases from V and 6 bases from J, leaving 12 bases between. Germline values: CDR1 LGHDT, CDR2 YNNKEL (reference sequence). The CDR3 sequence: CASSPAGYSEAFF. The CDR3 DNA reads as TGTGCCAGCAGCCCAGCAGGGTACTCTGAAGCTTTCTTT. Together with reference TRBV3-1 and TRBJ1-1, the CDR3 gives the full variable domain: DTAVSQTPKYLVTQMGNDKSIKCEQNLGHDTMYWYKQDSKKFLKIMFSYNNKELIINETVPNRFSPKSPDKAHLNLHINSLELGDSAVYFCASSPAGYSEAFFGQGTRLTVV.

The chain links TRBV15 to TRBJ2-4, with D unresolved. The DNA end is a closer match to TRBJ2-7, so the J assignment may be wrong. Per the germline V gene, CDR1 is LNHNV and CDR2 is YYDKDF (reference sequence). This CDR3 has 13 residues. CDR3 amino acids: CATSRVPGYEQYF. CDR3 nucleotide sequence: TGTGCCACCAGCAGAGTACCAGGCTACGAGCAGTACTTC.

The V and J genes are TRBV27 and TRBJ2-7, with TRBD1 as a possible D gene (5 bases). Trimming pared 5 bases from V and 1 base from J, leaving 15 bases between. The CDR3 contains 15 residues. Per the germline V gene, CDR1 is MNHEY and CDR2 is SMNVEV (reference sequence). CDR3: CASSPTVPNSYEQYF. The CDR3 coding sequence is TGTGCCAGCAGTCCGACAGTACCGAATTCCTACGAGCAGTACTTC.

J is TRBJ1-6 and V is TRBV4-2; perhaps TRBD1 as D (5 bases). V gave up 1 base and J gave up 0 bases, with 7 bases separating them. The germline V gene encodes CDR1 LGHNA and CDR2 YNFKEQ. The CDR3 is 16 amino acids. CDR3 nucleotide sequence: TGTGCCAGCAGCCAAGTTGGGGGCTCCTATAATTCACCCCTCCACTTT. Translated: CASSQVGGSYNSPLHF.

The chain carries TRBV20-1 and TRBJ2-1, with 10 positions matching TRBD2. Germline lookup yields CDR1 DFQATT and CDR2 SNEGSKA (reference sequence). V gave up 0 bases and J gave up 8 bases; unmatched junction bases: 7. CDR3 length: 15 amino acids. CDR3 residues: CSARETSGRFYEQFF. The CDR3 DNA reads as TGCAGTGCTAGAGAGACTAGCGGGCGATTCTATGAGCAGTTCTTC.

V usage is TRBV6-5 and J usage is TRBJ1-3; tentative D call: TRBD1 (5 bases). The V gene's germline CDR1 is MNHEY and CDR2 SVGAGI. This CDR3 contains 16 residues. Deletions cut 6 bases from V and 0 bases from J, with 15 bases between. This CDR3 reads CASSPLEQGSGNTIYF. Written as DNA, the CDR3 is TGTGCCAGCAGCCCACTGGAGCAGGGCTCTGGAAACACCATATATTTT.

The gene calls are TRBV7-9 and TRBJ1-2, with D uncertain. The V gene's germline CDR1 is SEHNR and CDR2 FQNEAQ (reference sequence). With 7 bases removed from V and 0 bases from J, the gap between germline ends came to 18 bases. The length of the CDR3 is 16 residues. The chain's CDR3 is CASKRTDGDSNYGYTF. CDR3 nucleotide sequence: TGTGCCAGCAAGAGGACTGACGGAGACTCTAACTATGGCTACACCTTC.

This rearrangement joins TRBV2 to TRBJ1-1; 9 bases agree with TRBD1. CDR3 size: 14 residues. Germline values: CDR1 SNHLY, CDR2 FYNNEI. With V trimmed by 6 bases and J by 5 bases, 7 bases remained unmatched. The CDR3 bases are TGTGCCAGCAGAGGTGGACAGGGGTGGACTGAAGCTTTCTTT. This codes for CASRGGQGWTEAFF.

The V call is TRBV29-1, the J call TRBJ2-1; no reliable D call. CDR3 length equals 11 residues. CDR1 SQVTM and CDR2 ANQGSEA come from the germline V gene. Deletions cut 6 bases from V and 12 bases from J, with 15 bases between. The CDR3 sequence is CSVKQGFGQFF. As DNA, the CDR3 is TGCAGCGTAAAACAAGGATTTGGGCAGTTCTTC.

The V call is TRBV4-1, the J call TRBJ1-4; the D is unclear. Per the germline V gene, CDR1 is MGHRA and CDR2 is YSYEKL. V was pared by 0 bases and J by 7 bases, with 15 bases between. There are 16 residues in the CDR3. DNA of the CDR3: TGCGCCAGCAGCCAAGAGGGAAGGGAGTGGAGTGAAAAACTGTTTTTT. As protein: CASSQEGREWSEKLFF.

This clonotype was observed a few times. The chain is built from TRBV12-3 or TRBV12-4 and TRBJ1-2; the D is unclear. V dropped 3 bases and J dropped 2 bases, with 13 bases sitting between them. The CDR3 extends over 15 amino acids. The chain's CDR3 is CASSFPGKPNYGYTF. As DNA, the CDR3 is TGTGCCAGCAGTTTCCCGGGGAAGCCCAACTATGGCTACACCTTC.

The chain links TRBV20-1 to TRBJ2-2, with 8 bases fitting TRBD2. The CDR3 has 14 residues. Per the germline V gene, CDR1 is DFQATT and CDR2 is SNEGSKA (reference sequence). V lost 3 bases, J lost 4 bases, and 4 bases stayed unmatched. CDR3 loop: CSARGLEGTGELFF. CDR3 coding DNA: TGCAGTGCTAGGGGACTAGAAGGCACCGGGGAGCTGTTTTTT.

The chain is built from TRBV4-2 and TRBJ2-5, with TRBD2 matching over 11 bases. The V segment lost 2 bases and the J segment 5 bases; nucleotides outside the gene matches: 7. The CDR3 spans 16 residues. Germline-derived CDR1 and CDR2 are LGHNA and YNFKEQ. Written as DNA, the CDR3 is TGTGCCAGCAGCCAATATGGTAGCGGGGGGGCTGAGACCCAGTACTTC. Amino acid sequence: CASSQYGSGGAETQYF.

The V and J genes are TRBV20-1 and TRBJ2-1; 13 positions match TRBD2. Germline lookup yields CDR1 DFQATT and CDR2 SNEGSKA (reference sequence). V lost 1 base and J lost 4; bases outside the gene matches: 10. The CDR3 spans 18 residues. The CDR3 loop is CSARARHPGLAGYNEQFF. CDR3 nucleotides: TGCAGTGCTAGAGCCAGGCATCCGGGACTAGCGGGGTACAATGAGCAGTTCTTC.

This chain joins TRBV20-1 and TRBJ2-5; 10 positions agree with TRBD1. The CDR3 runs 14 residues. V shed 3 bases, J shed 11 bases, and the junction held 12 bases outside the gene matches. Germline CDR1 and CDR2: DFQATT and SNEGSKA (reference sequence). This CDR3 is CSARRDRGLNEQYF. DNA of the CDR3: TGCAGTGCTAGGCGCGACAGGGGGCTGAATGAGCAGTACTTC.